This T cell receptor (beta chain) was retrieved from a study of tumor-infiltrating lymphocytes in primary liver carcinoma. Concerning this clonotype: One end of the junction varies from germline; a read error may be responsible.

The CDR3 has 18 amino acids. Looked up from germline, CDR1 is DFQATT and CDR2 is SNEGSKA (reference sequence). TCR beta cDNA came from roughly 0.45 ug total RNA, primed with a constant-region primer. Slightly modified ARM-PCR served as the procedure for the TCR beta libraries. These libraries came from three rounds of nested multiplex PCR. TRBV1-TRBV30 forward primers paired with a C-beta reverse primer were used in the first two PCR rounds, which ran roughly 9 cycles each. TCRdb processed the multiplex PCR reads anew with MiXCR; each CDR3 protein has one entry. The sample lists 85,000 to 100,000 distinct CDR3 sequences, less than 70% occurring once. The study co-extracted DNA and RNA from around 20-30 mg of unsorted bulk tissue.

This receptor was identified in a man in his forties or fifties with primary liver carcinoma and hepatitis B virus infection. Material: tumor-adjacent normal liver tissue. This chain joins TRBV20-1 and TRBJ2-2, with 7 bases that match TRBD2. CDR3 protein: CSARDEASGAFNTGGLFF. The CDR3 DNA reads TGCAGTGCTAGAGATGAGGCTAGCGGAGCTTTTAACACCGGGGGGCTGTTTTTT.